This is a list of T cell receptor beta chains from one sample in a study of T cell repertoires in cytomegalovirus infection. These TCRs' antigens remain unknown. TCRdb re-derived calls from the reads in MiXCR, one entry per CDR3 protein. The sample yields approximately 1,000,000 distinct CDR3 sequences, approximately 30% seen once. The sequences come from cultured CD8+ T cells from PBMCs, collected from culture after CMV antigen stimulation. These receptors were obtained from a human donor in good health (CMV status not recorded). Some clones in this sample may be carry-over from other donors' samples. Each CDR3 is given with its conserved first and last residue. Each record gives: clone size, V gene, J gene, D gene, CDR3 DNA, CDR3 protein. D genes are given only for firm matches. Size values are once, few and many counts, or a class for expanded clones, and some rows have none.

few	TRBV2	TRBJ2-7	-	TGTGCCAGCACCCAGACAAAGTACGAGCAGTACTTC	CASTQTKYEQYF
-	TRBV20-1	TRBJ2-1	-	TGCAGTGCTAGAGACCTACAGGGATCAGGCACGAATGAGCAGTTCTTC	CSARDLQGSGTNEQFF
-	TRBV4-1	TRBJ1-2	-	TGCGCCAGCAGCCAAGAGGCCTTGGAGTTGAAGGGAAATATTTTCTATGGCTACACCTTC	CASSQEALELKGNIFYGYTF
-	TRBV19	TRBJ2-7	-	TGTGCCAGTAGTCCAGACTCGATGGGCCCTGAGGGCGAGCAGTACTTC	CASSPDSMGPEGEQYF
-	TRBV11-2	TRBJ1-1	-	TGTGCCAGCAGCTTAGTCAACACAGGGAACACTGAAGCTTTCTTT	CASSLVNTGNTEAFF
-	TRBV4-2	TRBJ2-3	-	TGTGCCAGCAGCCAGTATAAGGGCGGCTCTGAGGGAGATACGCAGTATTTT	CASSQYKGGSEGDTQYF
few	TRBV6-5	TRBJ2-1	-	TGTGCCAGCAGTTACTCTCGCCCAGGGTCCTACAATGAGCAGTTCTTC	CASSYSRPGSYNEQFF
-	TRBV3-1	TRBJ2-1	TRBD2	TGTGCCAGCAGCCAAGATAGGGCGGGGGACCCCGAGCAGTTCTTC	CASSQDRAGDPEQFF
few	TRBV10-2	TRBJ1-2	-	TGCGCCAGCAGTGAAACCGACAGGTCCTATGGCTACACCTTC	CASSETDRSYGYTF
-	TRBV27	TRBJ1-5	-	TGTGCCAGCAGTTTAGGAGGCAGGAGCGGTAGCAATCAGCCCCAGCATTTT	CASSLGGRSGSNQPQHF
-	TRBV14	TRBJ2-3	-	TGTGCCAGCAGCCGTGTCCATCGGGCAGATACGCAGTATTTT	CASSRVHRADTQYF
-	TRBV2	TRBJ1-6	TRBD1	TGTGCCAGCAGTCAGCGGTTGACAGGGACGCCTAGAGATTCACCCCTCCACTTT	CASSQRLTGTPRDSPLHF
-	TRBV14	TRBJ2-1	TRBD2	TGTGCCAGCAGCTTCGGGACTACCAATGAGCAGTTCTTC	CASSFGTTNEQFF
-	TRBV3-1	TRBJ1-2	TRBD1	TGTGCCAGCAGCCAGGCAGGGGGCTTGGTCTATGGCTACACCTTC	CASSQAGGLVYGYTF
-	TRBV11-2	TRBJ2-1	-	TGTGCCAGCAGCTTAGAACGGGATAACTACAATGAGCAGTTCTTC	CASSLERDNYNEQFF
once	TRBV12-3/TRBV12-4	TRBJ2-3	-	TGTGCCACCAGTTTACTGGGGATAGAACCCACAGATACGCAGTATTTT	CATSLLGIEPTDTQYF
few	TRBV5-6	TRBJ1-2	TRBD1	TGTGCCAGCAGCTTGCAGGGGGCGAGTTATGGCTACACCTTC	CASSLQGASYGYTF
-	TRBV28	TRBJ1-4	TRBD1	TGTGCCAGCAGACCTGGGACAGGGGGCATTGTCGTGAAGGAAAAACTGTTTTTT	CASRPGTGGIVVKEKLFF
many	TRBV7-9	TRBJ1-3	-	TGTGCCAGCAGCTTAGTTGTTCGTATAACAGACTCTGGAAACACCATATATTTT	CASSLVVRITDSGNTIYF
many	TRBV29-1	TRBJ1-1	-	TGCAGCGTTGAACCGGGCACGAACACTGAAGCTTTCTTT	CSVEPGTNTEAFF
-	TRBV12-3/TRBV12-4	TRBJ1-1	TRBD1	TGTGCCAGCAGTGTAGACAGGGGGCGTATGAACACTGAAGCTTTCTTT	CASSVDRGRMNTEAFF
-	TRBV12-3/TRBV12-4	TRBJ2-3	TRBD2	TGTGCCAGCAGTTTAGCGAAGGGACTAGCGACCTTCGATACGCAGTATTTT	CASSLAKGLATFDTQYF
many	TRBV6-2/TRBV6-3	TRBJ2-1	-	-	CASSSSTSGVSYNEQFF
many	TRBV7-8	TRBJ2-4	-	TGTGCCAGCAGTCATAAACCGGGACAAGGAATTGGAAACATTCAGTACTTC	CASSHKPGQGIGNIQYF
-	TRBV7-6	TRBJ2-3	-	TGTACCAGCAGCTTAAGAGGCGGGGCCGCGGATACGCAGTATTTT	CTSSLRGGAADTQYF
-	TRBV6-5	TRBJ2-5	-	TGTGCCAGCGGTTTAGTGTACGGGACACCCCAAGAGACCCAGTACTTC	CASGLVYGTPQETQYF
-	TRBV2	TRBJ2-2	-	TGTGCCAGCAGTGAACCCCCGGGGCTGAACACCGGGGAGCTGTTTTTT	CASSEPPGLNTGELFF
few	TRBV4-2	TRBJ2-5	-	TGTGCCAGCAGCCGAAACAGGGAGTGGGGCCAAGAGACCCAGTACTTC	CASSRNREWGQETQYF
few	TRBV4-1	TRBJ2-7	-	TGCGCCAGCAGCCATCTCTCTCAAGGGGCTCTTAACGAGCAGTACTTC	CASSHLSQGALNEQYF
-	TRBV6-2/TRBV6-3	TRBJ1-2	-	TGTGCCAGCAGTTATGACAGATCTAACTATGGCTACACCTTC	CASSYDRSNYGYTF
few	TRBV12-3/TRBV12-4	TRBJ2-7	-	TGTGCCAGCAGTATGACAGGTGGCAATTACGAGCAGTACTTC	CASSMTGGNYEQYF
-	TRBV6-6	TRBJ2-3	-	TGTGCCAGCAGCGGGATTGGCGTCACAGATACGCAGTATTTT	CASSGIGVTDTQYF
-	TRBV6-1	TRBJ2-7	TRBD2	TGTGCCAGCAGTCCTACCTTCCCGGGAGGAATCCACTACGAGCAGTACTTC	CASSPTFPGGIHYEQYF
many	TRBV7-8	TRBJ2-1	-	TGTGCCAGCAGCTTTGATCCCAATTCAACCGACTATTTTTACAATGAGCAGTTCTTC	CASSFDPNSTDYFYNEQFF
many	TRBV12-3/TRBV12-4	TRBJ1-5	TRBD1	TGTGCCAGCAGACGGGACAGGGACGGGACTGATCAGCCCCAGCATTTT	CASRRDRDGTDQPQHF
few	TRBV6-2/TRBV6-3	TRBJ2-2	-	TGTGCCAGCAGTGCCGACACCATAACCGGGGAGCTGTTTTTT	CASSADTITGELFF
-	TRBV11-3	TRBJ2-1	TRBD2	TGTGCCAGCAGCCCACACTTGGCGGGGGGGCACAATGAGCAGTTCTTC	CASSPHLAGGHNEQFF
-	TRBV4-3	TRBJ2-1	-	TGCGCCAGCAGCCAAGATCGTGGGGGGTTGCAGTTCTTC	CASSQDRGGLQFF
few	TRBV7-9	TRBJ1-1	-	TGTGCCAGCAGCGACTCGCGGGGGGGGAACACTGAAGCTTTCTTT	CASSDSRGGNTEAFF
-	TRBV7-6	TRBJ2-7	TRBD1	TGTGCTAGCAGCTCAATGCCTGGGGACAGCTACGAGCAGTACTTC	CASSSMPGDSYEQYF
many	TRBV7-6	TRBJ1-3	TRBD1	TGTGCCAGCAGCCTCGGGACAGGGGCTGGAAACACCATATATTTT	CASSLGTGAGNTIYF
-	TRBV20-1	TRBJ2-1	TRBD2	TGCAGTGCTAGAACCCTAGCGGGGGGGAGAAATGAGCAGTTCTTC	CSARTLAGGRNEQFF
many	TRBV7-6	TRBJ2-7	TRBD2	TGTGCCAGCAGCTCCGGACTAGCGGGAGCCTCCTACGAGCAGTACTTC	CASSSGLAGASYEQYF
-	TRBV7-3	TRBJ1-1	-	TGTGCCAGCAGCTTAACGTCGGGGGGCGGGAGGAACACTGAAGCTTTCTTT	CASSLTSGGGRNTEAFF
few	TRBV11-2	TRBJ1-1	-	TGTGCCAGCCGCCCGGACGGCACTGAAGCTTTCTTT	CASRPDGTEAFF
once	TRBV20-1	TRBJ2-1	-	TGCAGTGCTAGGCCCCGGGACTCCTACAATGAGCAGTTCTTC	CSARPRDSYNEQFF
-	TRBV15	TRBJ2-5	-	TGTGCCACCAGCAGAGAAGGACAGATGGAAGAGACCCAGTACTTC	CATSREGQMEETQYF
-	TRBV6-1	TRBJ2-1	TRBD1	TGTGCCAGCAGTGAAGAGTACGGGACAGGGGATCGAGAGCAGTTCTTC	CASSEEYGTGDREQFF
-	TRBV28	TRBJ1-2	-	TGTGCCAGCAGTGAACTTACGGGACAACCTAACTATGGCTACACCTTC	CASSELTGQPNYGYTF
few	TRBV7-9	TRBJ1-2	-	TGTGCCAGCAGCTTAGCGGGACGGACTAACTATGGCTACACCTTC	CASSLAGRTNYGYTF